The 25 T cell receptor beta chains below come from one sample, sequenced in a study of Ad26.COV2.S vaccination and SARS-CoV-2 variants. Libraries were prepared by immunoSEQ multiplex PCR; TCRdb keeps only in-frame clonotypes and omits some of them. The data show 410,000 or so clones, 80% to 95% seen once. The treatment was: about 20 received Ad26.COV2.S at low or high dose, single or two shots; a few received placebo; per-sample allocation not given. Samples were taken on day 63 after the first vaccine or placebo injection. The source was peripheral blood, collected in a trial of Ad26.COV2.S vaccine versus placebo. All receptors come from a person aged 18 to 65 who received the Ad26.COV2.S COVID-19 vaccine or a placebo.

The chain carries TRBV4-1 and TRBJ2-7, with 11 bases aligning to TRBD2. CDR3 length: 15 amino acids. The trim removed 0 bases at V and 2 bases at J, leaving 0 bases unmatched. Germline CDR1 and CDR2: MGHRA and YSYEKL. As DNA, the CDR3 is TGCGCCAGCAGCCAAGATAGCGGGAGGGCCTACGAGCAGTACTTC. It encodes CASSQDSGRAYEQYF.

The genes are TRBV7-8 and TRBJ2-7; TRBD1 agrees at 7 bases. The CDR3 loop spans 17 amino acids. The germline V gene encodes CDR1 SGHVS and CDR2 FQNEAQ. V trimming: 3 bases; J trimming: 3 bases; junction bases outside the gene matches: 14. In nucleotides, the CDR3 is TGTGCCAGCAGCTTTATGACAGGGCACCCAGTCCGCTACGAGCAGTACTTC. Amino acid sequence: CASSFMTGHPVRYEQYF.

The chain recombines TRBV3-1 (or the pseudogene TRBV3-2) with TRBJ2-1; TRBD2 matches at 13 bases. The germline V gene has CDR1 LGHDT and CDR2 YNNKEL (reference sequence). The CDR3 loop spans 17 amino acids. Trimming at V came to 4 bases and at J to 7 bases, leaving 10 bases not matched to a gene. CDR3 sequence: CASSPRPGLAGVNEQFF. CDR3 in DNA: TGTGCCAGCAGCCCCAGACCAGGACTAGCGGGAGTAAATGAGCAGTTCTTC.

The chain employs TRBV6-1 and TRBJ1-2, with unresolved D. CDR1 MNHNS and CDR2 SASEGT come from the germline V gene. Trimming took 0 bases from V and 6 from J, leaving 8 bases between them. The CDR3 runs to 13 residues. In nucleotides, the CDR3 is TGTGCCAGCAGTGAAGCCCCGAACAATGGCTACACCTTC. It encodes CASSEAPNNGYTF.

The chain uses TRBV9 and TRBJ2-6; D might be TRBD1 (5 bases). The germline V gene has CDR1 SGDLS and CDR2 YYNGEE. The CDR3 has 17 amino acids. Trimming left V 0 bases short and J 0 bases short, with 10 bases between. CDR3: CASSVAPGSSGANVLTF. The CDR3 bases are TGTGCCAGCAGCGTAGCCCCAGGGTCCTCTGGGGCCAACGTCCTGACTTTC.

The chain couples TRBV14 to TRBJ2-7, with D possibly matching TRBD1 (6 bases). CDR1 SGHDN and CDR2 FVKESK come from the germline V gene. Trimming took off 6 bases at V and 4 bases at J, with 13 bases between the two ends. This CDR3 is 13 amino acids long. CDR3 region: CASRITGKYEQYF. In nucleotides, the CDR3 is TGTGCCAGCAGAATTACAGGGAAGTACGAGCAGTACTTC.

CDR3 loop: CASSSSPPDTQYF. The CDR3 DNA follows: TGTGCCAGCAGCAGTTCCCCTCCAGATACGCAGTATTTT. V usage is TRBV6-2 or TRBV6-3 and J usage is TRBJ2-3; D is unresolved. From germline, CDR1 is MNHEY and CDR2 SVGEGT. The CDR3 spans 13 residues. V was pared by 6 bases and J by 4 bases, with 11 bases between.

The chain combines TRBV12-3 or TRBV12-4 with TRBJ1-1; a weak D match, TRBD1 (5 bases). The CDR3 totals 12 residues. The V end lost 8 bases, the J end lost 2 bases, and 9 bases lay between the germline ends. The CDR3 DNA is TGTGCCAGCGCCCAGGGAAACACTGAAGCTTTCTTT. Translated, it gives CASAQGNTEAFF.

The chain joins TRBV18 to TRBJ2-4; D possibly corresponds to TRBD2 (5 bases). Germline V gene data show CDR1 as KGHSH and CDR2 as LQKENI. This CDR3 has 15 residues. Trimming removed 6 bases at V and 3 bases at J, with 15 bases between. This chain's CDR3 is CASSPPGNYKNIQYF. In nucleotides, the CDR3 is TGTGCCAGCTCCCCCCCCGGGAACTACAAAAACATTCAGTACTTC.

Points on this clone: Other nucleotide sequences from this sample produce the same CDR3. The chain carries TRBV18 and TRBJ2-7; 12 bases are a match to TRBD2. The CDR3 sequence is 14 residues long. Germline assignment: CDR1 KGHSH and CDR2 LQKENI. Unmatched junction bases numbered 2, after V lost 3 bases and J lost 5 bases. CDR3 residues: CASSPTSGSHEQYF. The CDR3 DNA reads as TGTGCCAGCTCACCGACTAGCGGGAGCCACGAGCAGTACTTC.

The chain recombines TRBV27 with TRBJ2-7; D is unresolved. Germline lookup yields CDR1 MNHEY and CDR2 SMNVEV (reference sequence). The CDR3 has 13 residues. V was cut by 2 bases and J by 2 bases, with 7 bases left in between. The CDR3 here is CASSLAITYEQYF. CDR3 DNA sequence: TGTGCCAGCAGTTTAGCCATCACCTACGAGCAGTACTTC.

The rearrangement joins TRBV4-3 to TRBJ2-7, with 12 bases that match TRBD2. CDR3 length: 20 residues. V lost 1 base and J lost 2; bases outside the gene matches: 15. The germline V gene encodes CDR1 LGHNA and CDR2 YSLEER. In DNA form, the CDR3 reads TGCGCCAGCAGCCAAGGTGTCGCTAGCGGGAGGGCATCAATTACCTACGAGCAGTACTTC. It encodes CASSQGVASGRASITYEQYF.

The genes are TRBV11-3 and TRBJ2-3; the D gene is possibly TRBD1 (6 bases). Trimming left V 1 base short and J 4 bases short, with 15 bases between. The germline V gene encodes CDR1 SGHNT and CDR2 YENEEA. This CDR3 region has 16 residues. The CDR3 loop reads CASSLGSRGYADTQYF. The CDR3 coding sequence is TGTGCCAGCAGCTTAGGGTCCAGGGGTTACGCAGATACGCAGTATTTT. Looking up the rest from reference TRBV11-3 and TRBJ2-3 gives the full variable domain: EAGVVQSPRYKIIEKKQPVAFWCNPISGHNTLYWYLQNLGQGPELLIRYENEEAVDDSQLPKDRFSAERLKGVDSTLKIQPAELGDSAVYLCASSLGSRGYADTQYFGPGTRLTVL.

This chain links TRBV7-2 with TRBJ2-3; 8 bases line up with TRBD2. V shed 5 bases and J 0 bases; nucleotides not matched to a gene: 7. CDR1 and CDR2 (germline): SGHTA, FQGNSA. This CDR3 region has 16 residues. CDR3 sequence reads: CASSPRSSGSTDTQYF. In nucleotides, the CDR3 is TGTGCCAGCAGCCCTCGATCTAGCGGGAGCACAGATACGCAGTATTTT.

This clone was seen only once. The CDR3 DNA is TGTGCCAGCAGTTTATTACAGGGAGGGGAAAAACTGTTTTTT. Translation: CASSLLQGGEKLFF. J is TRBJ1-4 and V is TRBV27; weak D call: TRBD1 (6 bases). V was shortened by 1 base and J by 8 bases, with 11 bases between the two germline ends. CDR1 is MNHEY, CDR2 SMNVEV, per germline (reference sequence). This CDR3 is built from 14 residues.

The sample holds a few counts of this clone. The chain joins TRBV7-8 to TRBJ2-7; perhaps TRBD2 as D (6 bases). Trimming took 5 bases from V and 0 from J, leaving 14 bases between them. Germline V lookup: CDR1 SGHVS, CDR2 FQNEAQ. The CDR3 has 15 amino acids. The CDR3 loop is CASSRASVSSYEQYF. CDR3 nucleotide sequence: TGTGCCAGCAGCCGAGCTAGCGTAAGCTCCTACGAGCAGTACTTC. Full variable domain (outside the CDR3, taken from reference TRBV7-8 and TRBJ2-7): GAGVSQSPRYKVAKRGQDVALRCDPISGHVSLFWYQQALGQGPEFLTYFQNEAQLDKSGLPSDRFFAERPEGSVSTLKIQRTQQEDSAVYLCASSRASVSSYEQYFGPGTRLTVT.

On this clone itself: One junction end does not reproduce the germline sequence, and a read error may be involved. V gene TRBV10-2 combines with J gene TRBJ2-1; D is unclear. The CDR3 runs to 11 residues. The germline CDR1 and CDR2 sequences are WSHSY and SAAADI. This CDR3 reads CASNELDEQFF. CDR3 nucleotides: TGCGCCAGCAATGAGCTCGACGAGCAGTTCTTC.

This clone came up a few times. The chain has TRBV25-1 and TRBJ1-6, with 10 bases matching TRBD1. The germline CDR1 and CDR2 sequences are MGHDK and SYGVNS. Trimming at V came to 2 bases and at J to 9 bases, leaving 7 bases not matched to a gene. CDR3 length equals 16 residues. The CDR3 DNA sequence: TGTGCCAGCAGTGAAGCGGGACAGGGGAGTGGTTCACCCCTCCACTTT. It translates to CASSEAGQGSGSPLHF.

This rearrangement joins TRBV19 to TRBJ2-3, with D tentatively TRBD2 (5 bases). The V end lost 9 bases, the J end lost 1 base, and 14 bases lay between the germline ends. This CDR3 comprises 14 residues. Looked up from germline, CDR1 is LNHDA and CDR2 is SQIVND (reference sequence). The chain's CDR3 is CARSGRLGTDTQYF. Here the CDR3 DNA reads TGTGCCAGATCGGGAAGACTCGGCACAGATACGCAGTATTTT.

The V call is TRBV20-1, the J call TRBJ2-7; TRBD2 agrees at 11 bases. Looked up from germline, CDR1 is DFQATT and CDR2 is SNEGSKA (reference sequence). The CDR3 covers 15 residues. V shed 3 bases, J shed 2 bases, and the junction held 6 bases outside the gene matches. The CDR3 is CSASLAGGPAYEQYF. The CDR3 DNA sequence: TGCAGTGCTAGTTTAGCGGGAGGGCCCGCCTACGAGCAGTACTTC.

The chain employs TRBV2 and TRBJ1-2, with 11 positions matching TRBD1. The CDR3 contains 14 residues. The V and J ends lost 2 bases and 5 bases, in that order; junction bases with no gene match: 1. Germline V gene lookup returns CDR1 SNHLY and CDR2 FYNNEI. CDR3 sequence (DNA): TGTGCCAGCAGTGAAAGGGACAGGGGGTATGGCTACACCTTC. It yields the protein CASSERDRGYGYTF.

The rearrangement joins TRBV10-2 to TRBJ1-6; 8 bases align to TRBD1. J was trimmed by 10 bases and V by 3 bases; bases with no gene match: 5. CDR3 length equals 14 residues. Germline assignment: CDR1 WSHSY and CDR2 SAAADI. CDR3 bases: TGCGCCAGCAGTGACCGGGACAGGAGCTCACCCCTCCACTTT. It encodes CASSDRDRSSPLHF.

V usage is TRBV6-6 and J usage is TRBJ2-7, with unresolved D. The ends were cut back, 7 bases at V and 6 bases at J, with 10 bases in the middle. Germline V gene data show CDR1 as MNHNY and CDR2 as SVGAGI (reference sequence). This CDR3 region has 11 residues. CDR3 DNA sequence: TGTGCCAGCACCACTGGACGCGAGCAGTACTTC. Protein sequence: CASTTGREQYF.

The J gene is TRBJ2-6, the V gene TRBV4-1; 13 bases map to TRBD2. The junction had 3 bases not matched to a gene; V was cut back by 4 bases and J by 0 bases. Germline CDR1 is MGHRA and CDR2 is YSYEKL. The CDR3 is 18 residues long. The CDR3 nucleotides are TGCGCCAGCAGCCCTAGGACTAGCGGGAGCTCTGGGGCCAACGTCCTGACTTTC. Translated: CASSPRTSGSSGANVLTF.

The CDR3 reads CASSFPSGGGQYF. The DNA of the CDR3 is TGTGCCAGCAGTTTCCCTAGCGGAGGGGGACAGTACTTC. This sequence joins TRBV28 and TRBJ2-7; perhaps TRBD2 as D (7 bases). The V end was cut by 3 bases, the J end by 10 bases, with 16 bases between. Germline V gene sequence: CDR1 MDHEN, CDR2 SYDVKM. The CDR3 covers 13 residues.